This TCR beta chain was identified in a study of response to subunit inactivated influenza vaccine. Study-level findings and limits: The authors suggested that few new T cells are recruited per seasonal influenza vaccination.

This clonotype appeared many times. Its antigen is currently unknown. Trimming left V 5 bases short and J 4 bases short, with 9 bases between. This CDR3 has 13 amino acids. TCRdb passed the RT-PCR reads through MiXCR, listing each CDR3 protein once. The repertoire has 300,000 to 350,000 distinct CDR3 sequences, 21% of them found once; the top ten carry roughly a tenth. The sequencing here drew on PBMCs from blood, taken less than 22 months after vaccination. The J gene is TRBJ1-3, the V gene TRBV12-3 or TRBV12-4; D gene ambiguous. This clonotype was sampled from a man aged 50 to 69 who received an inactivated influenza vaccine. CDR3 residues: CASSQISGNTIYF. The CDR3 nucleotides read TGTGCCAGCAGTCAAATCTCCGGAAACACCATATATTTT.